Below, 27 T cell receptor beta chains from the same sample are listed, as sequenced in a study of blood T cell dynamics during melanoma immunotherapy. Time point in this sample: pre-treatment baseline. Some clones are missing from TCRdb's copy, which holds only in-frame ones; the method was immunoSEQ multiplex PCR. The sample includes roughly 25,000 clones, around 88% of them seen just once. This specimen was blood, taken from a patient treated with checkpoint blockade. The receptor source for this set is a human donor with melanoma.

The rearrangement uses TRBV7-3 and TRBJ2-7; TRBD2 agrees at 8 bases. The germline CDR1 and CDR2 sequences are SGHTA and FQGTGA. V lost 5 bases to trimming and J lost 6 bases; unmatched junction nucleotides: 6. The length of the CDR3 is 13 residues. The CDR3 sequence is CASSTGTSGEQYF. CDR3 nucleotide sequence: TGTGCCAGCAGCACCGGGACTAGTGGCGAGCAGTACTTC.

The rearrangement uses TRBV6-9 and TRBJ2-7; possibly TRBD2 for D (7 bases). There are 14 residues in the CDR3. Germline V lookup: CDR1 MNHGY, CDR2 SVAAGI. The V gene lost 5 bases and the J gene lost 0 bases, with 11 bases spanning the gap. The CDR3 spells CASSQGRASYEQYF. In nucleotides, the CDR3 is TGTGCCAGCAGTCAGGGGAGGGCCTCCTACGAGCAGTACTTC.

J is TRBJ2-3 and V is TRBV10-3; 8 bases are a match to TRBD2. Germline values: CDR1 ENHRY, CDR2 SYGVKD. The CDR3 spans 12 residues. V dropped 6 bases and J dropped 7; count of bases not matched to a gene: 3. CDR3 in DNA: TGTGCCATCAGCAGCGGGAGTTATACGCAGTATTTT. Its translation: CAISSGSYTQYF.

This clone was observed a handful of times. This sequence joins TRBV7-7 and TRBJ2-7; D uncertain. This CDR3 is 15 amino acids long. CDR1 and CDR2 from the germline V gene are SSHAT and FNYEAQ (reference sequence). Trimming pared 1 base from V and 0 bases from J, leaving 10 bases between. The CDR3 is CASSLGPSSSYEQYF. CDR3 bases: TGTGCCAGCAGCTTAGGACCGTCTAGCTCCTACGAGCAGTACTTC.

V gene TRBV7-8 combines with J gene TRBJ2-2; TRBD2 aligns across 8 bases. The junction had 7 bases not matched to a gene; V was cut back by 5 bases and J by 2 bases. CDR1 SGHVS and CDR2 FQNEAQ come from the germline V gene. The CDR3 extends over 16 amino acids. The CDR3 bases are TGTGCCAGCAGCCGTAAGCGGGAGCGTAACACCGGGGAGCTGTTTTTT. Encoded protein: CASSRKRERNTGELFF.

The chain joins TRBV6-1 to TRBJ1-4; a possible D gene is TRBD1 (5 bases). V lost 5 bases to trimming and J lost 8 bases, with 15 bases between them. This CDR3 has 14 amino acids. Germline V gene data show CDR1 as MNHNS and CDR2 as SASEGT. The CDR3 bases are TGTGCCAGCAGTCCAGGGACGGTGGGGGAAAAACTGTTTTTT. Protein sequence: CASSPGTVGEKLFF.

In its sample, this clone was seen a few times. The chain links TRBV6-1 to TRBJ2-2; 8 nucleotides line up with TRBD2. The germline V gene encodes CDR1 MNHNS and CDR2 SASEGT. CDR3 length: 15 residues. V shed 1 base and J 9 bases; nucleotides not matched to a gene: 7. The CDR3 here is CASSEDVAGLRELFF. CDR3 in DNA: TGTGCCAGCAGTGAAGACGTAGCGGGATTGCGGGAGCTGTTTTTT.

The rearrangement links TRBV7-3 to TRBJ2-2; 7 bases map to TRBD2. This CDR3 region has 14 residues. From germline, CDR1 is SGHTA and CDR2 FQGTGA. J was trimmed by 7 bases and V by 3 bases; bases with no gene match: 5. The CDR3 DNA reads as TGTGCCAGCAGCTTCACTAGCGAGATCGGGGAGCTGTTTTTT. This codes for CASSFTSEIGELFF. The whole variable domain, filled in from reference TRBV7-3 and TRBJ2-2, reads GAGVSQTPSNKVTEKGKYVELRCDPISGHTALYWYRQSLGQGPEFLIYFQGTGAADDSGLPNDRFFAVRPEGSVSTLKIQRTERGDSAVYLCASSFTSEIGELFFGEGSRLTVL.

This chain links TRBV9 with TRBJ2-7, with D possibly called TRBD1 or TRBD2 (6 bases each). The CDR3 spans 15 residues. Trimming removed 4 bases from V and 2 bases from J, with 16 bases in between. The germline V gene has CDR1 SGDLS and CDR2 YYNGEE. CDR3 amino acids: CASSTEPGGPYEQYF. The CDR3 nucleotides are TGTGCCAGCAGCACGGAACCCGGGGGCCCCTACGAGCAGTACTTC. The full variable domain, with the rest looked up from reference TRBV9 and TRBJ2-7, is DSGVTQTPKHLITATGQRVTLRCSPRSGDLSVYWYQQSLDQGLQFLIQYYNGEERAKGNILERFSAQQFPDLHSELNLSSLELGDSALYFCASSTEPGGPYEQYFGPGTRLTVT.

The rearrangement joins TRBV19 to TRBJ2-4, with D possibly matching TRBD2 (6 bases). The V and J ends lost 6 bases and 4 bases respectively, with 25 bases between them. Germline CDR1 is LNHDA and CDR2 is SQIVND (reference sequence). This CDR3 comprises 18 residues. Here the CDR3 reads CASSRRGTWDAAKNIQYF. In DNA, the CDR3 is TGTGCCAGTAGCCGCCGGGGGACCTGGGATGCGGCTAAAAACATTCAGTACTTC. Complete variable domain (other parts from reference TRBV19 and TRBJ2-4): DGGITQSPKYLFRKEGQNVTLSCEQNLNHDAMYWYRQDPGQGLRLIYYSQIVNDFQKGDIAEGYSVSREKKESFPLTVTSAQKNPTAFYLCASSRRGTWDAAKNIQYFGAGTRLSVL.

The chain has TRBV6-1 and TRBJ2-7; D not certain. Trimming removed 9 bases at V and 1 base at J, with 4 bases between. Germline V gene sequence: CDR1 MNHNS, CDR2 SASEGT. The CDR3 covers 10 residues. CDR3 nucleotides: TGTGCCAGTAGGTCCTACGAGCAGTACTTC. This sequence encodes CASRSYEQYF.

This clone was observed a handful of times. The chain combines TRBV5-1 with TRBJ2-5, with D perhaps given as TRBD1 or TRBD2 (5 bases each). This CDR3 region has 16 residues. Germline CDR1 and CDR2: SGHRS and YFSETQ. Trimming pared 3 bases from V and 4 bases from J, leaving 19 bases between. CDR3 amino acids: CASSSTGGPGGETQYF. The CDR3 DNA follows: TGCGCCAGCAGCTCAACAGGCGGCCCTGGGGGAGAGACCCAGTACTTC.

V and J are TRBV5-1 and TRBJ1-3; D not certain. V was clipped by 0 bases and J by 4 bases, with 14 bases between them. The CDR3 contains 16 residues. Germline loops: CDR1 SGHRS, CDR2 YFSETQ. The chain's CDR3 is CASSLAESQQGNTIYF. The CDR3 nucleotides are TGCGCCAGCAGCTTGGCCGAATCTCAGCAGGGAAACACCATATATTTT. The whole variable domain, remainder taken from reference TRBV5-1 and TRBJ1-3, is KAGVTQTPRYLIKTRGQQVTLSCSPISGHRSVSWYQQTPGQGLQFLFEYFSETQRNKGNFPGRFSGRQFSNSRSEMNVSTLELGDSALYLCASSLAESQQGNTIYFGEGSWLTVV.

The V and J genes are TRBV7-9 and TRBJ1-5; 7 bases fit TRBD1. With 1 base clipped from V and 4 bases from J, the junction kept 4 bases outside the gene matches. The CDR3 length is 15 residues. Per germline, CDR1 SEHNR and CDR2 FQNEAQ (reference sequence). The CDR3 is CASSLGAGGNQPQHF. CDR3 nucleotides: TGTGCCAGCAGCTTAGGTGCAGGGGGGAATCAGCCCCAGCATTTT.

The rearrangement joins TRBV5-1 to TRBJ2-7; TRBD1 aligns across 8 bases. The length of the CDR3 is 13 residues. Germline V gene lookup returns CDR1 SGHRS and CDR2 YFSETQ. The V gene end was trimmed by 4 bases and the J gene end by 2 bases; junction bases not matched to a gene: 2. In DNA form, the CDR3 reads TGCGCCAGCAGCAGGGACAGGCCCTACGAGCAGTACTTC. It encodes CASSRDRPYEQYF.

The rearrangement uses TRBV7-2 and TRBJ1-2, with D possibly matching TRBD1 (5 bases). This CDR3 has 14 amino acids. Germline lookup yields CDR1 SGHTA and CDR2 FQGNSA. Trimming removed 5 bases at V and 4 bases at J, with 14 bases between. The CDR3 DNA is TGTGCCAGCAGCACCCGGGGAGGGGCCTATGGCTACACCTTC. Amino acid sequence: CASSTRGGAYGYTF.

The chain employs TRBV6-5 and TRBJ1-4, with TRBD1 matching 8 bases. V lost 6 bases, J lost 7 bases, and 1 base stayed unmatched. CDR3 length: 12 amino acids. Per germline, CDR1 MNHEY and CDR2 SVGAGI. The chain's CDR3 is CASRTGGEKLFF. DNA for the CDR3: TGTGCCAGCAGAACAGGGGGTGAAAAACTGTTTTTT.

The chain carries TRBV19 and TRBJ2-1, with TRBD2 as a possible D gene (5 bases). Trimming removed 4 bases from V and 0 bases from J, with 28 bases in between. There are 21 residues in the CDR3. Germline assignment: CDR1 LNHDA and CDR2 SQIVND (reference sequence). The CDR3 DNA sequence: TGTGCCAGTAGTACCTTTTGGAATACGGGCGCAAAAGCGGTCTCCTACAATGAGCAGTTCTTC. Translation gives CASSTFWNTGAKAVSYNEQFF.

CDR3 sequence: CAISEDETEAFF. CDR3 DNA: TGTGCCATCAGCGAGGATGAAACTGAAGCTTTCTTT. The chain has TRBV10-3 and TRBJ1-1; unclear D gene. The CDR3 covers 12 residues. CDR1 is ENHRY and CDR2 is SYGVKD in the germline V gene. V lost 6 bases to trimming and J lost 5 bases, with 10 bases between them.

In nucleotides, the CDR3 is TGTGCCAGCAGCCAGGGATTTGACTATGGCTACACCTTC. Protein: CASSQGFDYGYTF. This chain links TRBV28 with TRBJ1-2; D may be TRBD1 (5 bases). Germline V gene sequence: CDR1 MDHEN, CDR2 SYDVKM. CDR3 length equals 13 residues. Trimming took off 6 bases at V and 3 bases at J, with 11 bases between the two ends.

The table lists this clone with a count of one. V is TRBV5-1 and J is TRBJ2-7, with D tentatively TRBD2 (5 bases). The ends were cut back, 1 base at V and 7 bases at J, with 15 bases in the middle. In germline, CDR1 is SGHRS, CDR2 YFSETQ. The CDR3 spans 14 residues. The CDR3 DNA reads TGCGCCAGCAGCTTGAGGACTTCTGGCGGGGAGCAGTACTTC. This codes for CASSLRTSGGEQYF.

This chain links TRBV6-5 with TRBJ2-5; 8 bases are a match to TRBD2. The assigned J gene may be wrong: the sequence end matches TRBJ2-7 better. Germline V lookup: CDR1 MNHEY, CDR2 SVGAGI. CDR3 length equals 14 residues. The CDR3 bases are TGTGCCAGCAGTTACGAGTCACGGGGGGGCGAGCAGTACTTC. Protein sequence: CASSYESRGGEQYF.

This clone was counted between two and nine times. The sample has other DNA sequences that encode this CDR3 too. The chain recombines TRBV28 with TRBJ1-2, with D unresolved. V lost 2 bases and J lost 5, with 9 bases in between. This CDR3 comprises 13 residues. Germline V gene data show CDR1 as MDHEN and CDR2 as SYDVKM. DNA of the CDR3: TGTGCCAGCAGTTTAGTCAGTCGGTATGGCTACACCTTC. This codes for CASSLVSRYGYTF.

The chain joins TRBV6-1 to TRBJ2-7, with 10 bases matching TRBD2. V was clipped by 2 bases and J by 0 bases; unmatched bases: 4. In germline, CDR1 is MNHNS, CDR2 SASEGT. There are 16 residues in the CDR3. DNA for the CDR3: TGTGCCAGCAGTGAACTAAGCGGGAGGGCCTCCTACGAGCAGTACTTC. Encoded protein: CASSELSGRASYEQYF.

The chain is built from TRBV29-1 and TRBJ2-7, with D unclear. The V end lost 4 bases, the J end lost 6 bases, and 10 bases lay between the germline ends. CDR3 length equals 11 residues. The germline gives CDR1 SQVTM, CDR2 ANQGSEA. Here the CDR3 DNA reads TGCAGCGTTGCCTACTTGACCGAGCAGTACTTC. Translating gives CSVAYLTEQYF.

DNA of the CDR3: TGTGCCAGCAGCGTGTACTTGGGCAATGAGCAGTTCTTC. This codes for CASSVYLGNEQFF. The chain couples TRBV9 to TRBJ2-1; D gene unclear. Trimming took 2 bases from V and 6 from J, leaving 9 bases between them. CDR3 length equals 13 residues. The germline gives CDR1 SGDLS, CDR2 YYNGEE.

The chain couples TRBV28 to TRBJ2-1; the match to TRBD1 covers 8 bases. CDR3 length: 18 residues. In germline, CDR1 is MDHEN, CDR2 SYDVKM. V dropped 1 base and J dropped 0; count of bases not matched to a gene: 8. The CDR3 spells CASSLFPLGQGSYNEQFF. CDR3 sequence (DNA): TGTGCCAGCAGTTTATTCCCCCTCGGACAGGGCTCCTACAATGAGCAGTTCTTC. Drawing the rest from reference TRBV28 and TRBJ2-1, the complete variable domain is DVKVTQSSRYLVKRTGEKVFLECVQDMDHENMFWYRQDPGLGLRLIYFSYDVKMKEKGDIPEGYSVSREKKERFSLILESASTNQTSMYLCASSLFPLGQGSYNEQFFGPGTRLTVL.